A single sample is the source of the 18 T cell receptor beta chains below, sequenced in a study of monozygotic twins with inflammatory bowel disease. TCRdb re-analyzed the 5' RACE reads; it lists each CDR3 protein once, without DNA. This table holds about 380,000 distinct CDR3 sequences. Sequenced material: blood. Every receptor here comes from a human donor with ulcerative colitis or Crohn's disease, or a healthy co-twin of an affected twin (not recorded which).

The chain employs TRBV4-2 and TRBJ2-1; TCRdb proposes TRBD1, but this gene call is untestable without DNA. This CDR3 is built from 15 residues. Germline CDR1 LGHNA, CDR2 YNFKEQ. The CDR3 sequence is CASSQGTGAYNEQFF.

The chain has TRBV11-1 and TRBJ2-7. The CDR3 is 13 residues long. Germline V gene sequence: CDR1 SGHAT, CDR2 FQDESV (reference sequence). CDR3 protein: CASSFHRIYEQYF.

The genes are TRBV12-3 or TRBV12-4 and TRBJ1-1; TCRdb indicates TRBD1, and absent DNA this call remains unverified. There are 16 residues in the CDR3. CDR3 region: CASTKEQGAPFTEAFF.

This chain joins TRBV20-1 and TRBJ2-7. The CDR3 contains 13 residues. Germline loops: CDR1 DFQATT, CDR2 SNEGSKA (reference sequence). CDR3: CSAREGYYYEQYF.

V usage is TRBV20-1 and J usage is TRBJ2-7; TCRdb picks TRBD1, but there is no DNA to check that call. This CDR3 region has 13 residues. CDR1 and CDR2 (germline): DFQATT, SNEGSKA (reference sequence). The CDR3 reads CSATGTGTYEQHF.

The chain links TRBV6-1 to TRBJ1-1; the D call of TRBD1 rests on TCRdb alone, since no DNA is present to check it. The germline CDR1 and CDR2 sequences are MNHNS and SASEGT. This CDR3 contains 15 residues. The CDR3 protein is CASSPWGQGNTEAFF.

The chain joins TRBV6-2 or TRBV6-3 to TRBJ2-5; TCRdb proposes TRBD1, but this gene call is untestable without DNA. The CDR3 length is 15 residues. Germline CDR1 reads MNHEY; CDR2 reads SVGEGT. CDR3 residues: CASSYSSGGSETQYF.

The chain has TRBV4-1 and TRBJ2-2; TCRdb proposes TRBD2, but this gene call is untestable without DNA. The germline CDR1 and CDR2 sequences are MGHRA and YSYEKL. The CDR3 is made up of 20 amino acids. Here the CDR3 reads CASSQVGGLAGGRRAGELFF.

The CDR3 here is CATSKGTADSYEQYF. The V call is TRBV24-1, the J call TRBJ2-7; without DNA, the TCRdb call of TRBD2 cannot be checked. The CDR3 has 15 residues. Germline V lookup: CDR1 KGHDR, CDR2 SFDVKD.

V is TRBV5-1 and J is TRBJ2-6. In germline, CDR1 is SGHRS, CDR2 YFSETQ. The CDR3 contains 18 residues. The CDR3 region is CASSIGQGGRSGANVLTF. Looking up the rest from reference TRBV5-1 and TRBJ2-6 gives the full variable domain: KAGVTQTPRYLIKTRGQQVTLSCSPISGHRSVSWYQQTPGQGLQFLFEYFSETQRNKGNFPGRFSGRQFSNSRSEMNVSTLELGDSALYLCASSIGQGGRSGANVLTFGAGSRLTVL.

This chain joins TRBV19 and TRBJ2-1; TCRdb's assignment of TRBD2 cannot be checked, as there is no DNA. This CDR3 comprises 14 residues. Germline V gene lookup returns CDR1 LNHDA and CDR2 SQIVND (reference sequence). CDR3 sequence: CASKDGGAFPLLFF. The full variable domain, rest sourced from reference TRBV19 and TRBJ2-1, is DGGITQSPKYLFRKEGQNVTLSCEQNLNHDAMYWYRQDPGQGLRLIYYSQIVNDFQKGDIAEGYSVSREKKESFPLTVTSAQKNPTAFYLCASKDGGAFPLLFFGPGTRLTVL.

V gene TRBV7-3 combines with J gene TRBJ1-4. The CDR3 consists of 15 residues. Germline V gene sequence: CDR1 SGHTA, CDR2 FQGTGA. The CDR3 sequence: CASSLTGLANEKLFF. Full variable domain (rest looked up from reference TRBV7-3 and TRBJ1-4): GAGVSQTPSNKVTEKGKYVELRCDPISGHTALYWYRQSLGQGPEFLIYFQGTGAADDSGLPNDRFFAVRPEGSVSTLKIQRTERGDSAVYLCASSLTGLANEKLFFGSGTQLSVL.

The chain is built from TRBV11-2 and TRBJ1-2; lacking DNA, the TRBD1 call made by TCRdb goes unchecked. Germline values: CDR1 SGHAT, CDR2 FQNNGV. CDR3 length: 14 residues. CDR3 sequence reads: CASSPGNSGYGYTF.

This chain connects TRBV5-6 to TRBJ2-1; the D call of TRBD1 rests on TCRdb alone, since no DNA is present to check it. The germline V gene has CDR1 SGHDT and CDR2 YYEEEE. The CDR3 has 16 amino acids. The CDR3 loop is CASSPLEGGTYNEQFF.

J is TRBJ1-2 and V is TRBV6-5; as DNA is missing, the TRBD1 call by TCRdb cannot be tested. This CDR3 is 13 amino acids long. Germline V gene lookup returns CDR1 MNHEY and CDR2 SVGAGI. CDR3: CASRTGANYGYTF.

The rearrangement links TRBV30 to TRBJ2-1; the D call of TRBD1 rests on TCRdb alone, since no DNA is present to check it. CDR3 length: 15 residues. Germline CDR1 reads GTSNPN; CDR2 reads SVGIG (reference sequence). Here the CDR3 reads CAWSVGTGAYNEQFF.

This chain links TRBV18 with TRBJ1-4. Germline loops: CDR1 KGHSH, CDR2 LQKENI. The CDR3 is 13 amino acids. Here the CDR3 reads CASSPYTNEKLFF. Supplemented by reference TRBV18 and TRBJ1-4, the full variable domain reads NAGVMQNPRHLVRRRGQEARLRCSPMKGHSHVYWYRQLPEEGLKFMVYLQKENIIDESGMPKERFSAEFPKEGPSILRIQQVVRGDSAAYFCASSPYTNEKLFFGSGTQLSVL.

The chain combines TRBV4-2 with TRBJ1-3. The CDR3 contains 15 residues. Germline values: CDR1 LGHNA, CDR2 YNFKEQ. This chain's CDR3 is CASSQDSGPGNTIYF.